These 12 T cell receptor beta chains came from one sample sequenced in a study of blood T cell repertoires in COVID-19. TCRdb keeps only in-frame clones here, not all; method: immunoSEQ multiplex PCR. The sample shows 87,000 or so clones, about 87% of them seen only once. Sequencing input: peripheral blood. The receptor set was obtained from an elderly man with acute or convalescent COVID-19.

V and J are TRBV7-9 and TRBJ2-3; 8 nucleotides agree with TRBD1. The CDR3 has 16 residues. The germline CDR1 and CDR2 sequences are SEHNR and FQNEAQ (reference sequence). Germline trimming cut 3 bases from V and 2 bases from J; bases unmatched to any gene: 7. The CDR3, as DNA: TGTGCCAGCAGCTTGGGACAGGCCGCAAACACAGATACGCAGTATTTT. Translated: CASSLGQAANTDTQYF.

This clone has a handful of counts. V and J are TRBV18 and TRBJ1-2; 11 bases fit TRBD1. CDR1 is KGHSH and CDR2 is LQKENI in the germline V gene. Trimming at V came to 5 bases and at J to 7 bases, leaving 9 bases not matched to a gene. The CDR3 runs 15 residues. The CDR3 loop reads CASSTWDRGTAGYTF. As DNA, the CDR3 is TGTGCCAGCTCAACTTGGGACAGGGGGACGGCTGGCTACACCTTC.

The rearrangement links TRBV28 to TRBJ1-2; D unclear. V gave up 1 base and J gave up 3 bases, with 12 bases separating them. Germline CDR1 MDHEN, CDR2 SYDVKM. This CDR3 is built from 15 residues. CDR3 protein: CASSLSTGWDYGYTF. The CDR3, as DNA: TGTGCCAGCAGTTTATCAACGGGATGGGACTATGGCTACACCTTC.

The CDR3 DNA reads as TGCGCCAGCAGCTTGGTGGCGGGGCAAAGCACAGATACGCAGTATTTT. Protein: CASSLVAGQSTDTQYF. This chain joins TRBV5-1 and TRBJ2-3; weak D call: TRBD2 (6 bases). The length of the CDR3 is 16 residues. Trimming took off 0 bases at V and 0 bases at J, with 11 bases between the two ends. Germline V CDR1 and CDR2: SGHRS, YFSETQ.

The V and J genes are TRBV9 and TRBJ1-2; 9 positions match TRBD1. CDR1 is SGDLS and CDR2 is YYNGEE in the germline V gene. This CDR3 has 14 amino acids. With V trimmed by 3 bases and J by 8 bases, 8 bases remained unmatched. CDR3 amino acids: CASSAGTGKNGYTF. In DNA form, the CDR3 reads TGTGCCAGCAGCGCAGGGACAGGGAAGAACGGCTACACCTTC.

This chain links TRBV27 with TRBJ2-2; D is undetermined. The V and J ends lost 5 bases and 0 bases respectively, with 10 bases between them. CDR3 size: 15 residues. Germline lookup yields CDR1 MNHEY and CDR2 SMNVEV (reference sequence). CDR3 region: CASSIRLANTGELFF. The DNA of the CDR3 is TGTGCCAGCAGTATTAGACTCGCGAACACCGGGGAGCTGTTTTTT.

The V and J genes are TRBV3-1 (or the pseudogene TRBV3-2) and TRBJ2-3; 7 bases align to TRBD2. Germline trimming cut 5 bases from V and 6 bases from J; bases unmatched to any gene: 5. This CDR3 region has 13 residues. The germline CDR1 and CDR2 sequences are LGHDT and YNNKEL (reference sequence). The CDR3 spells CASSGRGKDTQYF. The CDR3 bases are TGTGCCAGCAGCGGGCGGGGGAAGGATACGCAGTATTTT.

The V and J genes are TRBV9 and TRBJ2-2; D perhaps matches TRBD1 (7 bases). Trimming left V 2 bases short and J 6 bases short, with 14 bases between. The germline V gene has CDR1 SGDLS and CDR2 YYNGEE. CDR3 length equals 15 residues. CDR3 in DNA: TGTGCCAGCAGCGTGTCTCAGGGGGGTCCCGGGGAGCTGTTTTTT. Encoded protein: CASSVSQGGPGELFF.

The chain employs TRBV28 and TRBJ1-1; tentatively, D is TRBD1 (6 bases). V gave up 2 bases and J gave up 1 base, with 8 bases separating them. Germline-derived CDR1 and CDR2 are MDHEN and SYDVKM. CDR3 length equals 14 residues. The chain's CDR3 is CASSLGRGNTEAFF. In nucleotides, the CDR3 is TGTGCCAGCAGTTTAGGCAGGGGGAACACTGAAGCTTTCTTT.

V usage is TRBV28 and J usage is TRBJ2-7; tentatively, D is TRBD1 (6 bases). Trimming took off 5 bases at V and 3 bases at J, with 11 bases between the two ends. There are 13 residues in the CDR3. Per germline, CDR1 MDHEN and CDR2 SYDVKM. CDR3 in DNA: TGTGCCAGCAGTAAACAGGGATTCTACGAGCAGTACTTC. Protein product: CASSKQGFYEQYF.

The chain employs TRBV10-1 and TRBJ2-7, with TRBD1 matching 8 bases. Trimming took 9 bases from V and 3 from J; bases not matched to a gene: 13. The CDR3 totals 15 residues. Germline lookup yields CDR1 WNHNN and CDR2 SYGVQD (reference sequence). The CDR3 region has the DNA TGCGCCAGTAAGCCCTTGGACAGGGCGGTCTACGAGCAGTACTTC. Protein: CASKPLDRAVYEQYF.

The V gene is TRBV5-1, the J gene TRBJ2-3; TRBD2 agrees at 10 bases. CDR3 size: 16 residues. Germline V gene lookup returns CDR1 SGHRS and CDR2 YFSETQ. V lost 5 bases to trimming and J lost 2 bases; unmatched junction nucleotides: 8. CDR3 amino acids: CASSFLSGGLTDTQYF. CDR3 nucleotides: TGCGCCAGCAGTTTTCTTAGCGGGGGGCTCACAGATACGCAGTATTTT.